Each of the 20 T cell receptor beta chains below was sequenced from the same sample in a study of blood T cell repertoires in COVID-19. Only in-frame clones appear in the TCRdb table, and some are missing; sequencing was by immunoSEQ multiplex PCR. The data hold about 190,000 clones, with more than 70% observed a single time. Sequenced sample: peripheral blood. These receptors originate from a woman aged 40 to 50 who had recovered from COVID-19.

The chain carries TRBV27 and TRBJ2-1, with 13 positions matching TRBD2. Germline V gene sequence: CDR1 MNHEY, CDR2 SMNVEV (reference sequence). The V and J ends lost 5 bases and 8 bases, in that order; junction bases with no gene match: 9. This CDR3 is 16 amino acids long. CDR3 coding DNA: TGTGCCAGCAGTAGGGGGACTAGCGGGGCCGGGGATGAGCAGTTCTTC. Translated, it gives CASSRGTSGAGDEQFF.

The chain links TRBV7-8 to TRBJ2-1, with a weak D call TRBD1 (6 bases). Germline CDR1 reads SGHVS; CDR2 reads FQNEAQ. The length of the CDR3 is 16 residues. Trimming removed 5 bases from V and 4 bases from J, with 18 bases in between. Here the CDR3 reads CASSPRGRGAYNEQFF. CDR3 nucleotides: TGTGCCAGCAGCCCACGAGGCAGGGGCGCATACAATGAGCAGTTCTTC.

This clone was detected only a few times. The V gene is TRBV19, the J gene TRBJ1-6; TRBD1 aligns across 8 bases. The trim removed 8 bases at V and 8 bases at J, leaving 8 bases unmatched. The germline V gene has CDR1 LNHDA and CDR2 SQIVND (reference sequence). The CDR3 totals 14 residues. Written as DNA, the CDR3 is TGTGCCAGTGCCGGGACAGGACGATATTCACCCCTCCACTTT. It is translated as CASAGTGRYSPLHF.

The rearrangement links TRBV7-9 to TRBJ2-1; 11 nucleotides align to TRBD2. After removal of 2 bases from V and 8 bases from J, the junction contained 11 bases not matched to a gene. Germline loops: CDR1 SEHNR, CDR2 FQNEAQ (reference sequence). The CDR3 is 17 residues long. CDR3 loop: CASSLLYPLAGGDEQFF. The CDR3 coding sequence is TGTGCCAGCAGCTTACTATACCCCCTAGCGGGAGGCGATGAGCAGTTCTTC.

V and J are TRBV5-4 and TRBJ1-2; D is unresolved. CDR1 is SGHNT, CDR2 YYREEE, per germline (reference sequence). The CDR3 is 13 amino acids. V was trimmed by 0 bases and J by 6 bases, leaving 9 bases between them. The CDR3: CASSLGLINGYTF. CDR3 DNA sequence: TGTGCCAGCAGCTTGGGCCTAATAAATGGCTACACCTTC.

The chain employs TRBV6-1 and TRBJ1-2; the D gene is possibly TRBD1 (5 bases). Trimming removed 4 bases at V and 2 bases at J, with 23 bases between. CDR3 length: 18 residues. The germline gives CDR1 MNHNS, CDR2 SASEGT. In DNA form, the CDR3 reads TGTGCCAGCAGTGCGGCCAGGGCATTCCGAGAGGTCAACTATGGCTACACCTTC. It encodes CASSAARAFREVNYGYTF.

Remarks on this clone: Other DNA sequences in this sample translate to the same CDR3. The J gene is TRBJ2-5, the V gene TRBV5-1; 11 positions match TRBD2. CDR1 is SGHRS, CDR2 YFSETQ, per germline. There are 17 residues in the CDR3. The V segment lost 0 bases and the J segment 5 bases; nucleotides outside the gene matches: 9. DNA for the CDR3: TGCGCCAGCAGCTTGGCGTTAGCGGGAGGGCCCCAGGAGACCCAGTACTTC. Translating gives CASSLALAGGPQETQYF.

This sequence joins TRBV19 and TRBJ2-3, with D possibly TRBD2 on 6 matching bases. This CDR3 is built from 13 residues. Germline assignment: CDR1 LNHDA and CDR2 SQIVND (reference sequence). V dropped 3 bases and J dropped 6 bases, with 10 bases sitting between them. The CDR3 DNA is TGTGCCAGTAGTATCGGGGGAATTGATACGCAGTATTTT. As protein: CASSIGGIDTQYF. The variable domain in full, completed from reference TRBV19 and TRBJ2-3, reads DGGITQSPKYLFRKEGQNVTLSCEQNLNHDAMYWYRQDPGQGLRLIYYSQIVNDFQKGDIAEGYSVSREKKESFPLTVTSAQKNPTAFYLCASSIGGIDTQYFGPGTRLTVL.

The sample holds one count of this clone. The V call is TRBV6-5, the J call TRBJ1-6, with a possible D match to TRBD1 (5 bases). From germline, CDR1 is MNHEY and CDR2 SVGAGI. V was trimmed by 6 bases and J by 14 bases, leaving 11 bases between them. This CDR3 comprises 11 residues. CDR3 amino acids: CASREWGTLHF. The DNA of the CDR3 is TGTGCCAGCAGGGAGTGGGGCACCCTCCACTTT.

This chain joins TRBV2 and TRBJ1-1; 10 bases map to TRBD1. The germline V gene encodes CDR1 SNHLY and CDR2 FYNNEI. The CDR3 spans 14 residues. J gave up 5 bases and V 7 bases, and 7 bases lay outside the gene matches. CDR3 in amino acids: CASTPTGGRTEAFF. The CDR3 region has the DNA TGTGCCAGCACTCCGACAGGGGGCAGGACTGAAGCTTTCTTT.

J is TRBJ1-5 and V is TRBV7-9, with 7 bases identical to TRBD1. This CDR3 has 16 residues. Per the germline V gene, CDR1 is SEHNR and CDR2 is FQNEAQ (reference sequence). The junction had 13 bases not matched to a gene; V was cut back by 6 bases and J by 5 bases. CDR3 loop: CASSYDTGEIYQPQHF. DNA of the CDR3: TGTGCCAGCAGTTACGATACAGGGGAAATATATCAGCCCCAGCATTTT.

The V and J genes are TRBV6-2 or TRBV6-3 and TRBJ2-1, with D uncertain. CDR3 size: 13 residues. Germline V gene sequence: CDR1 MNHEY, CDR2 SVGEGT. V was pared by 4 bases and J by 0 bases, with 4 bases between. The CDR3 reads CASSWSSYNEQFF. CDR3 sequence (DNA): TGTGCCAGCAGTTGGAGCTCCTACAATGAGCAGTTCTTC.

CDR3 sequence (DNA): TGTGCCAGCAGTTTCACCGGGACAGGGTATGAAAAACTGTTTTTT. Amino acids: CASSFTGTGYEKLFF. The V call is TRBV2, the J call TRBJ1-4, with 9 nucleotides matching TRBD1. V lost 5 bases to trimming and J lost 6 bases; unmatched junction nucleotides: 7. The germline gives CDR1 SNHLY, CDR2 FYNNEI. The CDR3 spans 15 residues.

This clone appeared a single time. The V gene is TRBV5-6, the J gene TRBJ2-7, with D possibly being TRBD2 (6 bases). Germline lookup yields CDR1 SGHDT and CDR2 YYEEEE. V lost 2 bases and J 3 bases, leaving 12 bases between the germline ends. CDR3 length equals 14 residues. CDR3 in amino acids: CASSFFVADYEQYF. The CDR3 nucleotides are TGTGCCAGCAGCTTTTTCGTAGCGGACTACGAGCAGTACTTC.

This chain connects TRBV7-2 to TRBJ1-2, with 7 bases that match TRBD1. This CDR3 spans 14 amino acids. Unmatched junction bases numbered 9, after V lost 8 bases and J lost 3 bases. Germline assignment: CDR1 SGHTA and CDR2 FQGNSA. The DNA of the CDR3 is TGTGCCAGCGGACGGCAGGGGGTAGACTATGGCTACACCTTC. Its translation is CASGRQGVDYGYTF. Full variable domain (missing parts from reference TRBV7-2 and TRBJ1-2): GAGVSQSPSNKVTEKGKDVELRCDPISGHTALYWYRQSLGQGLEFLIYFQGNSAPDKSGLPSDRFSAERTGGSVSTLTIQRTQQEDSAVYLCASGRQGVDYGYTFGSGTRLTVV.

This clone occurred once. This chain's CDR3 is CASSLEPDRIYSPLHF. The CDR3 DNA follows: TGTGCCAGCAGCTTAGAACCGGACAGGATCTATTCACCCCTCCACTTT. The chain joins TRBV7-8 to TRBJ1-6, with TRBD1 matching over 7 bases. After removal of 1 base from V and 8 bases from J, the junction contained 8 bases not matched to a gene. This CDR3 has 16 amino acids. Looked up from germline, CDR1 is SGHVS and CDR2 is FQNEAQ.

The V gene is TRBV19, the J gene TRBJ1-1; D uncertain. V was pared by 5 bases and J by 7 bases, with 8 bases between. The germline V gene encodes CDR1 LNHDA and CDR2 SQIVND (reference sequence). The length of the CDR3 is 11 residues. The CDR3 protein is CASSLRSEAFF. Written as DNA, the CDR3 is TGTGCCAGTAGTCTCCGGAGTGAAGCTTTCTTT.

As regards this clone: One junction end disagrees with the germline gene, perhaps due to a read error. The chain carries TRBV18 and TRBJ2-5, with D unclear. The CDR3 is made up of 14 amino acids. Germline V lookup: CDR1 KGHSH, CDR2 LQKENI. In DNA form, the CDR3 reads TGTGCCAGCTCCCCACGTGGAGAGCAAGAGACCCAGTACTTC. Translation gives CASSPRGEQETQYF.

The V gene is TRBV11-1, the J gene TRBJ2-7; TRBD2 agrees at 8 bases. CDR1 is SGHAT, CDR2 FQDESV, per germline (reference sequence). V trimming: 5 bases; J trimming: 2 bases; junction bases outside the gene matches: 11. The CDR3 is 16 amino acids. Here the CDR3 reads CASSPRGGRPTYEQYF. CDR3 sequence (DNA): TGTGCCAGCAGCCCCCGAGGCGGGAGGCCCACCTACGAGCAGTACTTC.

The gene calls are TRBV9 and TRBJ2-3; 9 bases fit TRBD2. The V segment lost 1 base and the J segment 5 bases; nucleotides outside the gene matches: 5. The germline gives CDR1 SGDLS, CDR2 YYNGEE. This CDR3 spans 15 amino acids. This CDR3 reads CASSVRAGGLDTQYF. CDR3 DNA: TGTGCCAGCAGCGTAAGGGCGGGAGGGTTAGATACGCAGTATTTT.